This T cell receptor beta chain was profiled in a study of identical twins. TCRdb reanalysed the 5' RACE reads using MiXCR and keeps one entry per CDR3 protein. The profile covers 200,000 to 300,000 distinct CDR3 sequences, with roughly 13% appearing a single time and roughly 4.2% taken by the ten largest. V was clipped by 4 bases and J by 1 base; unmatched bases: 5. Per germline, CDR1 SGHRS and CDR2 YFSETQ. The CDR3 length is 14 residues. Notes on this clonotype: What it binds is unknown.

General observations from the study: In monozygotic twins, models underestimated the sharing of out-of-frame TCR alpha.

These data also formed part of another study, on yellow fever vaccine responses in identical twins.

The TCR was taken from a woman aged 18-35 years in good health. The gene calls are TRBV5-1 and TRBJ2-7; 7 bases fit TRBD1. The sequencing input was memory (CD45RO+) T cells sorted from blood. The CDR3 DNA reads TGCGCCAGCAGCACGACGACAGGGTCCTACGAGCAGTACTTC. It yields the protein CASSTTTGSYEQYF.